Detailed here is one T cell receptor beta chain. The data were taken from a study of T-cell memory formation after mild COVID-19. V lost 4 bases and J 0 bases, leaving 16 bases between the germline ends. Germline V gene sequence: CDR1 SGHTA, CDR2 FQGNSA. This CDR3 contains 17 residues. Sample barcodes and UMIs were carried by the TCR alpha and TCR beta cDNA libraries that 5'RACE generated with constant-segment primers. TCRdb re-analysed the 5' RACE reads in MiXCR, keeping a single row per CDR3 protein. The sample has a few hundred thousand distinct CDR3 sequences, roughly a sixth seen once. The TCR sequence derives from a man younger than 35 who had mild COVID-19 (a few samples of this study predate the infection). Cell type and time point are not known. V and J are TRBV7-2 and TRBJ2-1; TRBD2 is a possible D gene (6 bases). Sequencing was done on a sample of PBMCs or a T cell subset sorted from them (not recorded which). CDR3 bases: TGTGCCAGCAGCTCAGGGCCTAGCGCCAGCTCCTACAATGAGCAGTTCTTC. Its protein is CASSSGPSASSYNEQFF. Drawing the rest from reference TRBV7-2 and TRBJ2-1, the complete variable domain is GAGVSQSPSNKVTEKGKDVELRCDPISGHTALYWYRQSLGQGLEFLIYFQGNSAPDKSGLPSDRFSAERTGGSVSTLTIQRTQQEDSAVYLCASSSGPSASSYNEQFFGPGTRLTVL.